Listed here are 18 T cell receptor beta chains from one sample, sequenced in a study of cytomegalovirus exposure and HLA in healthy donors. PCR primers comprised 60 Vbeta and 13 Jbeta primers. The repertoire was sequenced with immunoSEQ multiplex PCR; TCRdb's copy has only in-frame clones and lacks some. The table for this sample gives 200,000 to 250,000 clones. The sequenced sample was PBMCs. The origin of the receptors is a woman in her 30s in good health and CMV-seropositive.

V gene TRBV18 combines with J gene TRBJ2-2; weak D call: TRBD1 (5 bases). The CDR3 loop spans 17 amino acids. Trimming took off 3 bases at V and 0 bases at J, with 14 bases between the two ends. Germline CDR1 reads KGHSH; CDR2 reads LQKENI. The CDR3 DNA is TGTGCCAGCTCACCGGTTTTGACAGTTTCGAACACCGGGGAGCTGTTTTTT. Translated, it gives CASSPVLTVSNTGELFF. Together with reference TRBV18 and TRBJ2-2, the CDR3 gives the full variable domain: NAGVMQNPRHLVRRRGQEARLRCSPMKGHSHVYWYRQLPEEGLKFMVYLQKENIIDESGMPKERFSAEFPKEGPSILRIQQVVRGDSAAYFCASSPVLTVSNTGELFFGEGSRLTVL.

The rearrangement uses TRBV27 and TRBJ2-3; the match to TRBD2 covers 14 bases. The V gene end was trimmed by 3 bases and the J gene end by 8 bases; junction bases not matched to a gene: 7. Germline V CDR1 and CDR2: MNHEY, SMNVEV (reference sequence). The CDR3 loop spans 16 amino acids. The CDR3 spells CASSFPTSGGARTQYF. CDR3 bases: TGTGCCAGCAGTTTCCCGACTAGCGGGGGGGCCCGTACGCAGTATTTT.

V and J are TRBV10-1 and TRBJ1-1, with D tentatively TRBD1 (6 bases). The CDR3 sequence is 13 residues long. Germline assignment: CDR1 WNHNN and CDR2 SYGVQD (reference sequence). Trimming stripped 6 bases from V and 7 bases from J, with 15 bases between. The CDR3 reads CASSGTGKSEAFF. Here the CDR3 DNA reads TGCGCCAGCAGCGGTACAGGGAAAAGTGAAGCTTTCTTT.

This chain uses TRBV27 with TRBJ2-3; TRBD2 matches 7 bases. The germline gives CDR1 MNHEY, CDR2 SMNVEV (reference sequence). The CDR3 is 16 residues long. The V and J ends lost 4 bases and 5 bases, in that order; junction bases with no gene match: 12. The CDR3 nucleotides read TGTGCCAGCAGTTCCTCGCGGCGGGAGTTGTTAGATACGCAGTATTTT. Protein sequence: CASSSSRRELLDTQYF.

CDR3: CASSYSSSRVYGYTF. The CDR3, as DNA: TGTGCCAGCAGTTACTCCTCAAGCCGGGTCTATGGCTACACCTTC. V is TRBV6-5 and J is TRBJ1-2; D unresolved. Germline-derived CDR1 and CDR2 are MNHEY and SVGAGI. V was trimmed by 0 bases and J by 4 bases, leaving 12 bases between them. This CDR3 is built from 15 residues.

Written as DNA, the CDR3 is TGTGCCAGCGGGATGAGCGGTACTAATCAGCCCCAGCATTTT. This translates into CASGMSGTNQPQHF. This chain uses TRBV7-9 with TRBJ1-5; no reliable D call. This CDR3 is 14 amino acids long. Trimming removed 8 bases from V and 4 bases from J, with 15 bases in between. CDR1 and CDR2 from the germline V gene are SEHNR and FQNEAQ (reference sequence).

V and J are TRBV6-1 and TRBJ2-1; 9 bases line up with TRBD1. This CDR3 has 13 amino acids. Germline CDR1 is MNHNS and CDR2 is SASEGT. V gave up 7 bases and J gave up 5 bases; unmatched junction bases: 3. CDR3: CASIQGADNEQFF. The DNA for the CDR3 is TGTGCCAGCATACAGGGGGCGGACAATGAGCAGTTCTTC.

The chain combines TRBV11-3 with TRBJ1-1; no definite D call. The ends were cut back, 0 bases at V and 5 bases at J, with 7 bases in the middle. Germline values: CDR1 SGHNT, CDR2 YENEEA. This CDR3 region has 13 residues. CDR3 DNA sequence: TGTGCCAGCAGCTTAGATTCGGGTACTGAAGCTTTCTTT. Protein product: CASSLDSGTEAFF.

The chain recombines TRBV5-1 with TRBJ2-7; no definite D call. The CDR3 has 15 amino acids. V lost 3 bases and J 4 bases, leaving 17 bases between the germline ends. CDR1 is SGHRS, CDR2 YFSETQ, per germline. The DNA of the CDR3 is TGCGCCAGCAGCTCGACCGTGACAAATAATTACGAGCAGTACTTC. Translated: CASSSTVTNNYEQYF.

Worth noting for this clone: At one end, the junction sequence differs from germline, possibly due to a read error. This sequence joins TRBV2 and TRBJ1-1; D is perhaps TRBD1 (6 bases). CDR1 SNHLY and CDR2 FYNNEI come from the germline V gene. The CDR3 consists of 13 residues. CDR3 sequence reads: CASRGPRGTEASF. As DNA, the CDR3 is TGTGCCAGCAGGGGTCCCAGGGGCACTGAAGCTTCCTTT.

The V gene is TRBV30, the J gene TRBJ1-2; D is ambiguous. This CDR3 spans 11 amino acids. Looked up from germline, CDR1 is GTSNPN and CDR2 is SVGIG (reference sequence). V shed 4 bases and J shed 4 bases, with 7 bases lying between them. The CDR3 region is CAWKRGYGYTF. The CDR3 nucleotides read TGTGCCTGGAAACGGGGCTATGGCTACACCTTC.

This chain connects TRBV29-1 to TRBJ1-2, with no clear D. CDR1 is SQVTM, CDR2 ANQGSEA, per germline. The CDR3 has 11 residues. V was pared by 7 bases and J by 4 bases, with 10 bases between. Here the CDR3 reads CSAPGFYGYTF. As DNA, the CDR3 is TGCAGCGCCCCGGGTTTCTATGGCTACACCTTC.

The chain links TRBV18 to TRBJ2-3; D not resolved. The CDR3 has 16 amino acids. V dropped 3 bases and J dropped 0 bases, with 13 bases sitting between them. CDR1 is KGHSH and CDR2 is LQKENI in the germline V gene. The CDR3 spells CASSPLAAKSTDTQYF. CDR3 in DNA: TGTGCCAGCTCACCCCTGGCGGCAAAGAGCACAGATACGCAGTATTTT.

J is TRBJ2-3 and V is TRBV19, with D tentatively TRBD1 (6 bases). The germline V gene has CDR1 LNHDA and CDR2 SQIVND (reference sequence). This CDR3 spans 13 amino acids. The ends were cut back, 6 bases at V and 0 bases at J, with 7 bases in the middle. CDR3 sequence reads: CASRDRSTDTQYF. The CDR3 DNA is TGTGCCAGTAGGGACAGAAGCACAGATACGCAGTATTTT.

The chain employs TRBV27 and TRBJ1-4; TRBD1 matches at 7 bases. Germline values: CDR1 MNHEY, CDR2 SMNVEV (reference sequence). The CDR3 length is 17 residues. V was clipped by 7 bases and J by 0 bases; unmatched bases: 11. The CDR3 loop is CASKPTGAVATNEKLFF. The CDR3 DNA sequence: TGTGCCAGCAAACCTACAGGGGCAGTCGCAACTAATGAAAAACTGTTTTTT.

This chain connects TRBV11-3 to TRBJ2-5, with D unresolved. V was pared by 5 bases and J by 5 bases, with 12 bases between. The V gene's germline CDR1 is SGHNT and CDR2 YENEEA. The CDR3 contains 13 residues. Here the CDR3 reads CASSPPRSETQYF. CDR3 nucleotides: TGTGCCAGCAGCCCCCCTAGAAGTGAGACCCAGTACTTC.

This chain links TRBV5-4 with TRBJ2-3; no clear D. The CDR3 is made up of 14 amino acids. CDR1 SGHNT and CDR2 YYREEE come from the germline V gene (reference sequence). Trimming took off 1 base at V and 5 bases at J, with 11 bases between the two ends. The CDR3 nucleotides are TGTGCCAGCAGCTTGCCCTCGCTAGGAGATACGCAGTATTTT. Encoded protein: CASSLPSLGDTQYF.

The chain joins TRBV4-1 to TRBJ1-4; D unclear. Trimming pared 2 bases from V and 7 bases from J, leaving 8 bases between. The germline CDR1 and CDR2 sequences are MGHRA and YSYEKL. The CDR3 length is 13 residues. CDR3: CASSQSGAEKLFF. The CDR3 region has the DNA TGCGCCAGCAGCCAAAGCGGAGCTGAAAAACTGTTTTTT.